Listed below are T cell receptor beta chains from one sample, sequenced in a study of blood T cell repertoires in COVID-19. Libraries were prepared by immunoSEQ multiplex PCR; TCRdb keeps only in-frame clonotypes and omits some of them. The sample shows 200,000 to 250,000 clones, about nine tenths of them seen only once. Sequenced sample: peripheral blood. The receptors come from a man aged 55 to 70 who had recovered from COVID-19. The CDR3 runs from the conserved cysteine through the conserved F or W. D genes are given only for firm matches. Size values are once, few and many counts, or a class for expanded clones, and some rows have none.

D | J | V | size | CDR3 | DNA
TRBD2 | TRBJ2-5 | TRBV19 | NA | CASSIQRGLQETQYF | TGTGCCAGTAGTATCCAGCGGGGCCTACAAGAGACCCAGTACTTC
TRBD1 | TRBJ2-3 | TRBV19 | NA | CASAGTGVSRWQYF | TGTGCCAGCGCCGGGACAGGGGTTTCCAGGTGGCAGTATTTT
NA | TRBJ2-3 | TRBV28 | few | CASSSDSPSTDTQYF | TGTGCCAGCAGTTCGGACAGCCCTAGCACAGATACGCAGTATTTT
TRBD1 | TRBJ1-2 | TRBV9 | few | CASSPQPGQGAYGYTF | TGTGCCAGCAGCCCTCAACCGGGACAGGGTGCCTATGGCTACACCTTC
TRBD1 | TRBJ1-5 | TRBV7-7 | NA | CASGTPGQGDDQPQHF | TGTGCCAGCGGCACGCCGGGACAGGGTGATGATCAGCCCCAGCATTTT
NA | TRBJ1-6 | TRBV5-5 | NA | CASTPPGGLFSNSPLHF | TGTGCCAGCACCCCACCGGGAGGGTTGTTCAGTAATTCACCCCTCCACTTT
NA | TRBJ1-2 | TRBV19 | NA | CASSPNPGYGYTF | TGTGCCAGTAGTCCGAACCCCGGCTATGGCTACACCTTC
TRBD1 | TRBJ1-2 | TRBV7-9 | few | CASLGGQVYGYTF | TGTGCCAGCCTAGGCGGACAGGTCTATGGCTACACCTTC
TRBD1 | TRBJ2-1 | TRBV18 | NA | CASSFKRQGGFEQFF | TGTGCCAGCTCCTTTAAGAGACAGGGGGGATTTGAGCAGTTCTTC
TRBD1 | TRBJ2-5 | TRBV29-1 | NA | CSVDDRGGETQYF | TGCAGCGTTGACGACAGGGGAGGAGAGACCCAGTACTTC
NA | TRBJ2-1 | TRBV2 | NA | CASSVIQGSYNEQFF | TGTGCCAGCAGTGTGATCCAGGGCTCCTACAATGAGCAGTTCTTC
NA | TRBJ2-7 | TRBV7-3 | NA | CASSFDGHPSREQYF | TGTGCCAGCAGCTTTGACGGCCATCCCTCGAGGGAGCAGTACTTC
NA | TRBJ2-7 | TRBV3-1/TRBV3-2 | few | CASSQVRAYEQYF | TGTGCCAGCAGCCAAGTCCGGGCCTACGAGCAGTACTTC
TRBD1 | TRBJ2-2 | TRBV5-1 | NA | CASSLASGTGDTGELFF | TGCGCCAGCAGCTTGGCCTCCGGGACAGGGGACACCGGGGAGCTGTTTTTT
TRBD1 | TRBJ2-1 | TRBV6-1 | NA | CASSESQGAYNEQFF | TGTGCCAGCAGTGAATCCCAGGGGGCTTACAATGAGCAGTTCTTC
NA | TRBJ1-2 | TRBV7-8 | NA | CASSLARRVNYGYTF | TGTGCCAGCAGCTTAGCAAGGAGGGTTAACTATGGCTACACCTTC
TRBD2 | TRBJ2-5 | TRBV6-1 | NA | CASSDAVLAGVSETQYF | TGTGCCAGCAGTGACGCCGTACTAGCGGGGGTATCGGAGACCCAGTACTTC
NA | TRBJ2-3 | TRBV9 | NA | CASSLTYTDTQYF | TGTGCCAGCAGCCTAACCTACACAGATACGCAGTATTTT
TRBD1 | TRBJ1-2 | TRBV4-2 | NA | CASSHAGQGNNYGYTF | TGTGCCAGCAGCCACGCCGGACAGGGGAATAACTATGGCTACACCTTC
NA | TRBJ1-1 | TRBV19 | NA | CASRQGWNTEAFF | TGTGCCAGTCGGCAGGGATGGAACACTGAAGCTTTCTTT
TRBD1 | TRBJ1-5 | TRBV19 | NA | CAADRDRGGQPQHF | TGTGCCGCGGATAGGGACAGGGGCGGTCAGCCCCAGCATTTT
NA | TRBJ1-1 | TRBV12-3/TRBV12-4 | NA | CASSYIPNTEAFF | TGTGCCAGCAGCTATATACCGAACACTGAAGCTTTCTTT